Included here is one TCR beta chain sequence, with context. Its specificity is not known. The sample originates from a study of T cell responses to AZD1222 COVID-19 vaccine. Study-wide background: Second doses that came at about 4 or about 12 weeks were put together.

The study, taken as a whole, reports: Clonal diversity was possibly underestimated; the donors were predominantly white British and more often female. Reportedly, nearly half of unique spike TCRs recognized epitopes outside B.1.351/B.1.1.7 mutations.

This CDR3 comprises 18 residues. Germline V gene lookup returns CDR1 MNHEY and CDR2 SMNVEV (reference sequence). Trimming shortened V by 4 bases and J by 2 bases, and 20 bases separated the two germline ends. TCRdb's copy holds only in-frame clones and misses some; the assay was immunoSEQ multiplex PCR. In the table there are 110,000 to 150,000 clones, around 87% of which are singletons. Sequencing used peripheral blood, obtained on day 0 of AZD1222 vaccination. This sequence joins TRBV27 and TRBJ1-4; D unresolved. This receptor was taken from an adult in good health. The CDR3, as DNA: TGTGCCAGCAGTTCCCTCCAGAGTAGCAGTTTGACTAATGAAAAACTGTTTTTT. Translating it yields CASSSLQSSSLTNEKLFF. Using reference TRBV27 and TRBJ1-4 for the parts outside the CDR3, the full variable domain is EAQVTQNPRYLITVTGKKLTVTCSQNMNHEYMSWYRQDPGLGLRQIYYSMNVEVTDKGDVPEGYKVSRKEKRNFPLILESPSPNQTSLYFCASSSLQSSSLTNEKLFFGSGTQLSVL.